The 7 T cell receptor beta chains below were found in one sample sequenced in a study of shared clonotypes between healthy human individuals. Assay used: immunoSEQ multiplex PCR; TCRdb lists only in-frame clones, some missing. The sample carries roughly 2 million clones, around 95% recorded once. The source material was naive CD4+ T cells sorted from blood. The subset is: CD45RA+ positively selected. The receptors originated from a man aged 18 to 30 in good health.

V gene TRBV4-1 combines with J gene TRBJ2-1, with TRBD2 as a possible D gene (7 bases). This CDR3 spans 14 amino acids. V lost 6 bases and J 3 bases, leaving 12 bases between the germline ends. Looked up from germline, CDR1 is MGHRA and CDR2 is YSYEKL. The CDR3 coding sequence is TGCGCCAGCAGAAAGAGGGGGGGCTACAATGAGCAGTTCTTC. Translated, it gives CASRKRGGYNEQFF.

The chain is built from TRBV7-9 and TRBJ1-1; possible D gene TRBD1, 6 bases. This CDR3 is built from 17 residues. CDR1 SEHNR and CDR2 FQNEAQ come from the germline V gene (reference sequence). Trimming pared 5 bases from V and 2 bases from J, leaving 21 bases between. This chain's CDR3 is CASSQYPPRGGNTEAFF. CDR3 nucleotide sequence: TGTGCCAGCAGCCAATACCCCCCCAGGGGAGGAAACACTGAAGCTTTCTTT.

The chain is built from TRBV18 and TRBJ2-5; D gene ambiguous. Germline CDR1 KGHSH, CDR2 LQKENI. V gave up 0 bases and J gave up 1 base, with 9 bases separating them. The CDR3 loop spans 15 amino acids. Here the CDR3 DNA reads TGTGCCAGCTCACCACCGGATGGGATCCAAGAGACCCAGTACTTC. Translation: CASSPPDGIQETQYF.

The J gene is TRBJ1-4, the V gene TRBV4-1, with 9 bases fitting TRBD1. Germline-derived CDR1 and CDR2 are MGHRA and YSYEKL. The CDR3 loop spans 16 amino acids. V lost 1 base and J lost 7; bases outside the gene matches: 7. DNA for the CDR3: TGCGCCAGCAGCCAAGCAGTACAGGGGGCGGGTGAAAAACTGTTTTTT. As protein: CASSQAVQGAGEKLFF.

This sequence joins TRBV29-1 and TRBJ2-5, with D perhaps given as TRBD1 or TRBD2 (6 bases each). The germline V and J ends were trimmed by 5 bases and 3 bases, with 19 bases remaining between them. CDR3 length equals 15 residues. Germline assignment: CDR1 SQVTM and CDR2 ANQGSEA. Written as DNA, the CDR3 is TGCAGCGTTAAAAGAACGGGGGCCGCCAAAGAGACCCAGTACTTC. Translating it yields CSVKRTGAAKETQYF.

Turning to this clone: The same CDR3 can be traced to other DNA sequences in this sample. The CDR3: CASSLLAGGETQYF. The CDR3 bases are TGCGCCAGCAGCCTACTAGCGGGAGGAGAGACCCAGTACTTC. The rearrangement uses TRBV4-1 and TRBJ2-5, with 12 positions matching TRBD2. Germline-derived CDR1 and CDR2 are MGHRA and YSYEKL. There are 14 residues in the CDR3. V was pared by 4 bases and J by 4 bases, with 1 base of the junction left unmatched.

CDR3 DNA: TGCGCCAGCAGCCAGGGACTAGCGGGGACGACTTACAATGAGCAGTTCTTC. Residues: CASSQGLAGTTYNEQFF. This chain connects TRBV4-1 to TRBJ2-1, with 13 bases that match TRBD2. The CDR3 length is 17 residues. The V segment lost 3 bases and the J segment 4 bases; nucleotides outside the gene matches: 6. Germline V gives CDR1 MGHRA, CDR2 YSYEKL.